Each of the 27 T cell receptor beta chains below was sequenced from the same sample in a study of cytomegalovirus exposure and HLA in healthy donors. Vbeta (60) and Jbeta (13) primers were used in the PCR. Produced via immunoSEQ multiplex PCR; TCRdb's table is partial and in-frame only. This sample has 150,000 or so clones, with 77% found just once. Sequenced: PBMCs. The source is a male donor in good health and CMV-seropositive.

The DNA of the CDR3 is TGTGCCAGCAGCTTAGGGGGGGGATTTCTTTTCTTC. Translation: CASSLGGGFLFF. The chain couples TRBV7-8 to TRBJ2-1; 7 positions agree with TRBD2. V shed 1 base, J shed 16 bases, and the junction held 7 bases outside the gene matches. Germline CDR1 SGHVS, CDR2 FQNEAQ. This CDR3 has 12 residues.

A few counts support this clone. CDR3 nucleotide sequence: TGCAGCGTCGGCCTCCCGCAGGGAAAGGGTTACGAGCAGTACTTC. This sequence encodes CSVGLPQGKGYEQYF. The chain is built from TRBV29-1 and TRBJ2-7, with a weak D call TRBD1 (5 bases). V was pared by 6 bases and J by 4 bases, with 22 bases between. The CDR3 has 15 amino acids. The germline V gene encodes CDR1 SQVTM and CDR2 ANQGSEA.

This chain connects TRBV2 to TRBJ2-7; D unclear. Per the germline V gene, CDR1 is SNHLY and CDR2 is FYNNEI. The length of the CDR3 is 14 residues. Trimming stripped 1 base from V and 0 bases from J, with 7 bases between. CDR3 DNA sequence: TGTGCCAGCAGTGAAGACTTTACCTCCTACGAGCAGTACTTC. This gives the protein CASSEDFTSYEQYF.

The chain uses TRBV27 and TRBJ2-7, with 11 bases that match TRBD1. The CDR3 runs to 15 residues. J gave up 7 bases and V 6 bases, and 11 bases lay outside the gene matches. CDR1 and CDR2 (germline): MNHEY, SMNVEV (reference sequence). The CDR3 region has the DNA TGTGCCAGCAGATTTGTGGGACAGGGGGTAGGTGAGCAGTACTTC. Translation: CASRFVGQGVGEQYF.

CDR3 region: CSVDRGGVSYEQYF. In DNA form, the CDR3 reads TGCAGCGTTGATCGGGGAGGGGTCTCCTACGAGCAGTACTTC. V and J are TRBV29-1 and TRBJ2-5, with 7 bases fitting TRBD2. The DNA end is a closer match to TRBJ2-7, so the J assignment may be wrong. Germline V gene data show CDR1 as SQVTM and CDR2 as ANQGSEA. The CDR3 consists of 14 residues.

Written as DNA, the CDR3 is TGTGCCAGCAGTGATCCGGGGAGGGGGGGAGAGACCCAGTACTTC. Its protein product is CASSDPGRGGETQYF. This sequence joins TRBV2 and TRBJ2-5, with a possible D match to TRBD2 (7 bases). The CDR3 runs to 15 residues. With 3 bases removed from V and 4 bases from J, the gap between germline ends came to 15 bases. Germline V gene data show CDR1 as SNHLY and CDR2 as FYNNEI.

The genes are TRBV27 and TRBJ2-7, with TRBD1 matching 11 bases. This CDR3 is built from 15 residues. The germline gives CDR1 MNHEY, CDR2 SMNVEV (reference sequence). The V and J ends lost 4 bases and 1 base, in that order; junction bases with no gene match: 3. This CDR3 is CASSWGTGGSYEQYF. The CDR3 DNA reads TGTGCCAGCAGTTGGGGGACAGGGGGTTCCTACGAGCAGTACTTC.

This chain connects TRBV7-6 to TRBJ2-1; D possibly corresponds to TRBD2 (5 bases). CDR3 length: 15 amino acids. Germline V gene sequence: CDR1 SGHVS, CDR2 FNYEAQ. V was shortened by 1 base and J by 8 bases, with 15 bases between the two germline ends. Here the CDR3 DNA reads TGTGCCAGCAGCTTAGAACGGGGAGAAAGGCATGAGCAGTTCTTC. Translating it yields CASSLERGERHEQFF.

This chain links TRBV28 with TRBJ2-7; the match to TRBD1 covers 9 bases. V lost 5 bases and J lost 0; bases outside the gene matches: 5. The CDR3 is made up of 15 amino acids. Germline CDR1 and CDR2: MDHEN and SYDVKM. Here the CDR3 DNA reads TGTGCCAGCAGTAACACAGGGGGCCCCTCCTACGAGCAGTACTTC. Its protein product is CASSNTGGPSYEQYF.

V is TRBV2 and J is TRBJ2-2, with a tentative D call TRBD1 (6 bases). The CDR3 has 12 residues. The V and J ends lost 5 bases and 7 bases respectively, with 8 bases between them. Germline V CDR1 and CDR2: SNHLY, FYNNEI. CDR3 protein: CASSWTVGELFF. Here the CDR3 DNA reads TGTGCCAGCAGTTGGACAGTCGGGGAGCTGTTTTTT.

This chain uses TRBV5-1 with TRBJ2-3, with D perhaps TRBD1 (6 bases). The CDR3 covers 14 residues. Germline V gene sequence: CDR1 SGHRS, CDR2 YFSETQ. V was clipped by 3 bases and J by 8 bases, with 16 bases between them. The CDR3, as DNA: TGCGCCAGCAGCTCGGGACAAAGCGAGGGTACGCAGTATTTT. It specifies CASSSGQSEGTQYF.

The J gene is TRBJ1-4, the V gene TRBV5-1; TRBD1 aligns across 7 bases. Germline CDR1 and CDR2: SGHRS and YFSETQ. The CDR3 length is 14 residues. With 4 bases clipped from V and 7 bases from J, the junction kept 7 bases outside the gene matches. This chain's CDR3 is CASSRTQGGEKLFF. Written as DNA, the CDR3 is TGCGCCAGCAGCCGTACCCAGGGGGGTGAAAAACTGTTTTTT.

The chain couples TRBV14 to TRBJ1-6; D is undetermined. Germline CDR1 and CDR2: SGHDN and FVKESK. V gave up 0 bases and J gave up 3 bases, with 3 bases separating them. The CDR3 loop spans 14 amino acids. In nucleotides, the CDR3 is TGTGCCAGCAGCCAAGAGAGCTATAATTCACCCCTCCACTTT. It specifies CASSQESYNSPLHF.

This rearrangement joins TRBV5-1 to TRBJ1-1; 9 nucleotides align to TRBD1. The CDR3 has 14 residues. After removal of 4 bases from V and 2 bases from J, the junction contained 3 bases not matched to a gene. From germline, CDR1 is SGHRS and CDR2 YFSETQ. The CDR3 bases are TGCGCCAGCAGCGTGGGACAGGGAAACACTGAAGCTTTCTTT. Amino acids: CASSVGQGNTEAFF.

A few counts support this clone. The CDR3 coding sequence is TGTGCCAGCAGTTACTCCCTAGCGGGGGAACAAGAGACCCAGTACTTC. Its protein product is CASSYSLAGEQETQYF. The chain employs TRBV6-5 and TRBJ2-5; 10 bases align to TRBD2. With V trimmed by 0 bases and J by 2 bases, 3 bases remained unmatched. Germline V gives CDR1 MNHEY, CDR2 SVGAGI. The CDR3 is 16 residues long.

V gene TRBV2 combines with J gene TRBJ1-5, with D uncertain. Germline V gives CDR1 SNHLY, CDR2 FYNNEI. The CDR3 has 15 amino acids. V was pared by 7 bases and J by 0 bases, with 13 bases between. The CDR3 DNA follows: TGTGCCAGCAAGGAGGGATCAAATAGCAATCAGCCCCAGCATTTT. This codes for CASKEGSNSNQPQHF.

The chain couples TRBV28 to TRBJ2-5; 7 bases match TRBD2. CDR3 length: 13 amino acids. J was trimmed by 5 bases and V by 4 bases; bases with no gene match: 4. Per the germline V gene, CDR1 is MDHEN and CDR2 is SYDVKM. CDR3 amino acids: CASSSAGLETQYF. The CDR3 DNA follows: TGTGCCAGCAGTTCAGCGGGACTGGAGACCCAGTACTTC.

The chain joins TRBV19 to TRBJ1-2; D not certain. The CDR3 is made up of 14 amino acids. The germline V and J ends were trimmed by 3 bases and 4 bases, with 12 bases remaining between them. In germline, CDR1 is LNHDA, CDR2 SQIVND (reference sequence). In nucleotides, the CDR3 is TGTGCCAGTAGTATGGGAAGGGAGGCCTATGGCTACACCTTC. It translates to CASSMGREAYGYTF.

The J gene is TRBJ1-4, the V gene TRBV6-5; 8 positions agree with TRBD1. The CDR3 loop spans 15 amino acids. CDR1 MNHEY and CDR2 SVGAGI come from the germline V gene. J gave up 0 bases and V 6 bases, and 3 bases lay outside the gene matches. CDR3 sequence reads: CASSTTGATNEKLFF. CDR3 nucleotide sequence: TGTGCCAGCAGCACGACAGGGGCAACTAATGAAAAACTGTTTTTT.

Of note for this clone: At one end, the junction sequence differs from germline, possibly due to a read error. V gene TRBV28 combines with J gene TRBJ2-4, with 8 bases lining up with TRBD1. Germline CDR1 MDHEN, CDR2 SYDVKM. This CDR3 spans 17 amino acids. In DNA, the CDR3 is TGTGCCAGCAGTTTAAGGACAGGGAGCCTAGCCAAAAACAGTCAGTACTTC. Its translation is CASSLRTGSLAKNSQYF.

This clone has only one observation. This chain links TRBV15 with TRBJ2-3; the match to TRBD2 covers 15 bases. The CDR3 has 17 amino acids. Germline CDR1 is LNHNV and CDR2 is YYDKDF (reference sequence). V shed 3 bases and J 0 bases; nucleotides not matched to a gene: 1. The CDR3 region has the DNA TGTGCCACCAGCAGGGGGACTAGCGGGAGGAGCACAGATACGCAGTATTTT. Translation: CATSRGTSGRSTDTQYF. Filled out from reference TRBV15 and TRBJ2-3, the complete variable domain reads DAMVIQNPRYQVTQFGKPVTLSCSQTLNHNVMYWYQQKSSQAPKLLFHYYDKDFNNEADTPDNFQSRRPNTSFCFLDIRSPGLGDTAMYLCATSRGTSGRSTDTQYFGPGTRLTVL.

The chain combines TRBV5-4 with TRBJ2-7, with 7 bases fitting TRBD1. V lost 4 bases, J lost 2 bases, and 9 bases stayed unmatched. This CDR3 spans 15 amino acids. CDR1 and CDR2 (germline): SGHNT, YYREEE (reference sequence). The CDR3 loop is CASSPGTAKAYEQYF. CDR3 nucleotide sequence: TGTGCCAGCAGCCCCGGGACAGCTAAAGCCTACGAGCAGTACTTC.

The table lists this clone with a count of one. V and J are TRBV28 and TRBJ1-1; tentative D call: TRBD1 (5 bases). CDR3 length: 14 residues. Trimming stripped 4 bases from V and 4 bases from J, with 13 bases between. Germline V gene sequence: CDR1 MDHEN, CDR2 SYDVKM. CDR3 region: CASSWAGLGTEAFF. The CDR3 DNA follows: TGTGCCAGCAGTTGGGCGGGACTGGGCACTGAAGCTTTCTTT.

This clone was seen just once. The chain links TRBV30 to TRBJ1-3; D is unclear. Per the germline V gene, CDR1 is GTSNPN and CDR2 is SVGIG (reference sequence). The V end was cut by 4 bases, the J end by 4 bases, with 5 bases between. The CDR3 contains 11 residues. CDR3 nucleotide sequence: TGTGCCTGGATCGGGGGAAACACCATATATTTT. The encoded protein is CAWIGGNTIYF.

This chain connects TRBV29-1 to TRBJ2-1, with 7 bases that match TRBD2. CDR3 size: 12 residues. V lost 7 bases to trimming and J lost 9 bases; unmatched junction nucleotides: 9. Per germline, CDR1 SQVTM and CDR2 ANQGSEA. For the CDR3, the DNA is TGCAGCGGGGGGAGGGCCTCTAGTGAGCAGTTCTTC. Its translation is CSGGRASSEQFF.

J is TRBJ1-2 and V is TRBV7-2; a possible D gene is TRBD1 (5 bases). The germline V and J ends were trimmed by 7 bases and 6 bases, with 18 bases remaining between them. The CDR3 length is 14 residues. Per germline, CDR1 SGHTA and CDR2 FQGNSA. The CDR3 region is CASNFYQGEDGYTF. The CDR3 nucleotides are TGTGCCAGCAATTTTTACCAGGGTGAGGATGGCTACACCTTC.

This chain joins TRBV5-1 and TRBJ2-1; TRBD2 matches 7 bases. CDR1 is SGHRS, CDR2 YFSETQ, per germline. The J segment lost 3 bases and the V segment lost 2 bases, leaving 5 bases of the junction unmatched. This CDR3 is built from 15 residues. CDR3 nucleotides: TGCGCCAGCAGCTTCCAGGGAGGGAACTACAATGAGCAGTTCTTC. Translation: CASSFQGGNYNEQFF.